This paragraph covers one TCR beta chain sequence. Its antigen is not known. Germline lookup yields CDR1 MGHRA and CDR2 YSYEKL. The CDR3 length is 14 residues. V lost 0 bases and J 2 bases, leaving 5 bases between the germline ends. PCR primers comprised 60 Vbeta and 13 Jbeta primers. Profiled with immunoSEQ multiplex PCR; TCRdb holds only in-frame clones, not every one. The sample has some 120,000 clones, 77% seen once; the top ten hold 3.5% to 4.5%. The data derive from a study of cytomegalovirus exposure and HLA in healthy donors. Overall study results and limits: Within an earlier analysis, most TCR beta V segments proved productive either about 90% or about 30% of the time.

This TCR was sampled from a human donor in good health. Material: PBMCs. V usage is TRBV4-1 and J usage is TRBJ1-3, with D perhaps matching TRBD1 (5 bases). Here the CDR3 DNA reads TGCGCCAGCAGCCAAGAAGGGGCTGGAAACACCATATATTTT. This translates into CASSQEGAGNTIYF.